The rows below give T cell receptor beta chains drawn from one sample of a study of Ad26.COV2.S vaccination and SARS-CoV-2 variants. Clones were read by immunoSEQ multiplex PCR, and TCRdb kept only the in-frame ones, dropping some. The sample records under 500,000 clones, roughly 90% being singletons. This specimen consisted of peripheral blood, obtained in a trial of Ad26.COV2.S vaccine versus placebo. Receptors were obtained from a person aged 18-60 years who received the Ad26.COV2.S COVID-19 vaccine or a placebo. Both conserved end residues are part of each CDR3.

v_call: TRBV6-2/TRBV6-3; cdr3_aa: CASSYGGAYSNQPQHF
v_call: TRBV9; cdr3_aa: CASSPRTGEGNTIYF
v_call: TRBV9; cdr3_aa: CASSIHPDRAGGYTF
v_call: TRBV14; cdr3_aa: CASSQPTGAGEKLFF
v_call: TRBV28; cdr3_aa: CASSPRESGGAYGYTF
v_call: TRBV7-9; cdr3_aa: CASSLWVGGANQPQHF
v_call: TRBV19; cdr3_aa: CASSQGSLSTEAFF
v_call: TRBV9; cdr3_aa: CASSPYHAKSNTEAFF
v_call: TRBV5-1; cdr3_aa: CASSEGLAGGYEQYF
v_call: TRBV19; cdr3_aa: CASSPRANYGYTF
v_call: TRBV5-4; cdr3_aa: CASSLEDRDGPLHF
v_call: TRBV5-1; cdr3_aa: CASSLGDSFTGELFF
v_call: TRBV4-3; cdr3_aa: CASSPGQWIANTGELFF
v_call: TRBV24-1; cdr3_aa: CATSDWTSGGTGELFF
v_call: TRBV5-4; cdr3_aa: CASSLAGAANSPLHF
v_call: TRBV2; cdr3_aa: CASIQGSQETQYF
v_call: TRBV25-1; cdr3_aa: CASRPGSKEWWTEAFF
v_call: TRBV6-5; cdr3_aa: CASTSTDTQYF
v_call: TRBV2; cdr3_aa: CASRDNGNTIYF
v_call: TRBV7-6; cdr3_aa: CASSLAGHGIYEQYF
v_call: TRBV15; cdr3_aa: CATSRDLGVDTQYF
v_call: TRBV19; cdr3_aa: CASSIDRGISYEQYF
v_call: TRBV5-6; cdr3_aa: CASSVGQGWYEQYF
v_call: TRBV28; cdr3_aa: CASKGRGRLDEQYF